These 11 T cell receptor beta chains were all obtained from the same sample, sequenced in a study of cytomegalovirus exposure and HLA in healthy donors. PCR primers comprised 60 Vbeta and 13 Jbeta primers. Assay used: immunoSEQ multiplex PCR; TCRdb lists only in-frame clones, some missing. This table has some 100,000 clones, around 81% appearing once. Sequenced material: PBMCs. The source is a woman in her thirties in good health and CMV-seronegative.

The sample holds a few counts of this clone. This rearrangement joins TRBV7-9 to TRBJ1-4, with TRBD1 identical over 9 bases. There are 14 residues in the CDR3. Trimming took 6 bases from V and 8 from J; bases not matched to a gene: 7. Germline CDR1 SEHNR, CDR2 FQNEAQ (reference sequence). CDR3 bases: TGTGCCAGCAGGCGGACAGGGGAAGGGGAAAAACTGTTTTTT. Translation gives CASRRTGEGEKLFF.

This clone was counted only a few times. The J gene is TRBJ2-3, the V gene TRBV12-5, with D unclear. The CDR3 totals 12 residues. Trimming shortened V by 6 bases and J by 3 bases, and 7 bases separated the two germline ends. From germline, CDR1 is LGHNT and CDR2 FRNRAP. The CDR3 DNA is TGTGCTAGTGGCCCCCTTACAGATACGCAGTATTTT. Translating it yields CASGPLTDTQYF.

This clone turned up a few times. This chain joins TRBV13 and TRBJ1-5; D unclear. Germline V gene sequence: CDR1 PRHDT, CDR2 FYEKMQ (reference sequence). This CDR3 contains 14 residues. V lost 0 bases and J lost 4, with 7 bases in between. CDR3 DNA sequence: TGTGCCAGCAGCTTAGGACAGCTTAATCAGCCCCAGCATTTT. Its translation: CASSLGQLNQPQHF.

The V and J genes are TRBV19 and TRBJ2-7; 11 bases are a match to TRBD2. Trimming removed 5 bases from V and 2 bases from J; junction bases left unmatched: 5. Germline V gene lookup returns CDR1 LNHDA and CDR2 SQIVND (reference sequence). CDR3 length equals 15 residues. CDR3 bases: TGTGCCAGTAGTCTTGGGACTAGCGGAGCCTACGAGCAGTACTTC. Its translation: CASSLGTSGAYEQYF.

J is TRBJ2-2 and V is TRBV9; TRBD1 aligns across 10 bases. V lost 3 bases to trimming and J lost 6 bases; unmatched junction nucleotides: 8. The CDR3 spans 16 residues. The germline V gene has CDR1 SGDLS and CDR2 YYNGEE. Here the CDR3 reads CASSDTGTGAPGELFF. CDR3 DNA sequence: TGTGCCAGCAGCGATACCGGGACAGGGGCTCCCGGGGAGCTGTTTTTT.

This sequence joins TRBV6-5 and TRBJ2-1; the match to TRBD1 covers 7 bases. Germline CDR1 and CDR2: MNHEY and SVGAGI. The CDR3 contains 16 residues. The J segment lost 7 bases and the V segment lost 4 bases, leaving 13 bases of the junction unmatched. CDR3 nucleotides: TGTGCCAGCAGTTTGGGGTCGGGACAGAAGAGAAATGAGCAGTTCTTC. Its protein is CASSLGSGQKRNEQFF.

This clone was seen only a few times. The chain uses TRBV28 and TRBJ2-7; 9 bases map to TRBD2. There are 15 residues in the CDR3. Germline-derived CDR1 and CDR2 are MDHEN and SYDVKM. J gave up 7 bases and V 5 bases, and 12 bases lay outside the gene matches. Here the CDR3 reads CASSPRGLAGREQYF. CDR3 bases: TGTGCCAGCAGTCCCCGGGGACTAGCAGGGCGGGAGCAGTACTTC.

This clone was recorded once. The gene calls are TRBV7-2 and TRBJ1-2; a weak D match, TRBD1 (6 bases). Germline loops: CDR1 SGHTA, CDR2 FQGNSA. This CDR3 is 15 amino acids long. The V end was cut by 5 bases, the J end by 2 bases, with 15 bases between. The CDR3 loop is CASSRRGGVNYGYTF. Written as DNA, the CDR3 is TGTGCCAGCAGCCGGAGGGGGGGGGTCAACTATGGCTACACCTTC.

This rearrangement joins TRBV5-1 to TRBJ2-2, with TRBD1 identical over 11 bases. J was trimmed by 5 bases and V by 4 bases; bases with no gene match: 7. Germline V CDR1 and CDR2: SGHRS, YFSETQ. This CDR3 comprises 16 residues. Here the CDR3 reads CASSPGQGATTGELFF. DNA of the CDR3: TGCGCCAGCAGCCCAGGACAGGGGGCGACAACCGGGGAGCTGTTTTTT. The whole variable domain, filled in from reference TRBV5-1 and TRBJ2-2, reads KAGVTQTPRYLIKTRGQQVTLSCSPISGHRSVSWYQQTPGQGLQFLFEYFSETQRNKGNFPGRFSGRQFSNSRSEMNVSTLELGDSALYLCASSPGQGATTGELFFGEGSRLTVL.

The V call is TRBV5-6, the J call TRBJ2-1; 7 bases are shared with TRBD2. Germline assignment: CDR1 SGHDT and CDR2 YYEEEE. The trim removed 2 bases at V and 4 bases at J, leaving 6 bases unmatched. This CDR3 has 15 amino acids. Written as DNA, the CDR3 is TGTGCCAGCAGCTTTCGGGGGGTCTTATACAATGAGCAGTTCTTC. Its translation: CASSFRGVLYNEQFF.

The rearrangement uses TRBV27 and TRBJ2-1; 10 bases map to TRBD1. From germline, CDR1 is MNHEY and CDR2 SMNVEV (reference sequence). With 3 bases clipped from V and 6 bases from J, the junction kept 8 bases outside the gene matches. This CDR3 spans 16 amino acids. As DNA, the CDR3 is TGTGCCAGCAGTTTTACTGGGACAGGGGAGTTCAATGAGCAGTTCTTC. It is translated as CASSFTGTGEFNEQFF.